These 26 T cell receptor beta chains were sequenced from one sample in a study of T cells in Graves' hyperthyroidism and ophthalmopathy. Amplification targeted TCR beta CDR3 regions from RNA transcripts. The study used the HTBI primer set for a first-round RT-PCR of the TCR CDR3. Each CDR3 protein gets one entry after TCRdb re-called the multiplex PCR reads with MiXCR. The data hold about 590,000 distinct CDR3 sequences, with about 15% observed a single time. The sequenced material came from blood. The source of these receptors is a woman in her 30s with Graves' hyperthyroidism.

This clonotype was detected many times. CDR3 coding DNA: TGTGCCAGCAGCCCCCCGGGACAAGTAAACACCATATATTTT. Amino acid sequence: CASSPPGQVNTIYF. The chain carries TRBV11-2 and TRBJ1-3; D may be TRBD1 (6 bases). V lost 5 bases and J lost 6, with 14 bases in between. There are 14 residues in the CDR3. CDR1 is SGHAT, CDR2 FQNNGV, per germline.

This clonotype has just a few counts. The chain combines TRBV6-6 with TRBJ1-6; 7 bases are shared with TRBD1. This CDR3 has 16 amino acids. Germline V CDR1 and CDR2: MNHNY, SVGAGI (reference sequence). The ends lost 0 bases at V and 7 bases at J; junction bases unmatched: 6. The CDR3 DNA sequence: TGTGCCAGCAGTTACTCAGGGGACAGTAGAAATTCACCCCTCCACTTT. Its translation is CASSYSGDSRNSPLHF.

Many counts were recorded for this clonotype. The chain links TRBV27 to TRBJ2-3; D is unresolved. The CDR3 sequence is 12 residues long. Germline V CDR1 and CDR2: MNHEY, SMNVEV (reference sequence). V lost 8 bases, J lost 2 bases, and 8 bases lay in between. CDR3 region: CASGSYTDTQYF. The CDR3 bases are TGTGCCAGCGGATCCTACACAGATACGCAGTATTTT.

This clonotype was counted only a few times. The gene calls are TRBV14 and TRBJ2-5, with D unclear. V lost 3 bases and J lost 0, with 11 bases in between. The CDR3 consists of 15 residues. Looked up from germline, CDR1 is SGHDN and CDR2 is FVKESK. Here the CDR3 reads CASSHRSWYQETQYF. The DNA for the CDR3 is TGTGCCAGCAGCCACCGGTCTTGGTACCAAGAGACCCAGTACTTC.

This clonotype was observed a few times. This chain uses TRBV19 with TRBJ2-7, with 7 bases fitting TRBD2. With V trimmed by 4 bases and J by 0 bases, 6 bases remained unmatched. The CDR3 contains 15 residues. The germline gives CDR1 LNHDA, CDR2 SQIVND (reference sequence). This chain's CDR3 is CASSSRGGSSYEQYF. The DNA of the CDR3 is TGTGCCAGTAGTAGCCGCGGGGGAAGCTCCTACGAGCAGTACTTC.

In this sample, this clonotype turned up many times. The chain links TRBV6-2 or TRBV6-3 to TRBJ1-5; D gene ambiguous. Per germline, CDR1 MNHEY and CDR2 SVGEGT. The V end lost 7 bases, the J end lost 4 bases, and 11 bases lay between the germline ends. This CDR3 spans 13 amino acids. The CDR3 is CASTLDGNQPQHF. The CDR3 nucleotides are TGTGCCAGCACCTTGGACGGAAATCAGCCCCAGCATTTT.

This clonotype was seen repeatedly, ten times or more. The V and J genes are TRBV27 and TRBJ2-1; D gene unclear. Trimming removed 4 bases at V and 5 bases at J, with 6 bases between. In germline, CDR1 is MNHEY, CDR2 SMNVEV (reference sequence). The CDR3 has 12 residues. CDR3 in DNA: TGTGCCAGCAGTTCCACCGACAATGAGCAGTTCTTC. Translating gives CASSSTDNEQFF.

This clonotype was seen more than once but under ten times. The J gene is TRBJ1-1, the V gene TRBV18; a possible D gene is TRBD1 (5 bases). V shed 3 bases and J shed 1 base, with 21 bases lying between them. The CDR3 is 18 residues long. Germline CDR1 is KGHSH and CDR2 is LQKENI. The CDR3 sequence: CASSPTQNLGRANTEAFF. The CDR3 DNA is TGTGCCAGCTCACCCACACAGAACTTGGGACGAGCGAACACTGAAGCTTTCTTT.

The chain uses TRBV30 and TRBJ2-2; 7 bases fit TRBD2. This CDR3 spans 15 amino acids. CDR1 and CDR2 from the germline V gene are GTSNPN and SVGIG (reference sequence). The junction had 7 bases not matched to a gene; V was cut back by 0 bases and J by 6 bases. Here the CDR3 reads CAWSVFGEGPGELFF. CDR3 DNA sequence: TGTGCCTGGAGTGTATTCGGGGAGGGCCCCGGGGAGCTGTTTTTT.

As for this clonotype: A much larger clonotype is one base distant, so this may be a read error. The gene calls are TRBV28 and TRBJ2-7; D perhaps matches TRBD1 (6 bases). Germline CDR1 is MDHEN and CDR2 is SYDVKM. The CDR3 contains 12 residues. In nucleotides, the CDR3 is TGTGCCGGCAGTCTCAGGGGAGACGAGCAGTACTTC. Amino acid sequence: CAGSLRGDEQYF.

The CDR3 region has the DNA TGTGCCAGCAGCGGGTCGGGAGACACATACAATGAGCAGTTCTTC. Translated, it gives CASSGSGDTYNEQFF. The chain has TRBV9 and TRBJ2-1, with a tentative D call TRBD2 (6 bases). Per the germline V gene, CDR1 is SGDLS and CDR2 is YYNGEE. This CDR3 contains 15 residues. Trimming took 3 bases from V and 4 from J, leaving 14 bases between them.

Ten or more counts support this clonotype. In DNA, the CDR3 is TGTGCCACCAGCCTAACCAAGGACCGGTTTGGATTGGATACGCAGTATTTT. This sequence encodes CATSLTKDRFGLDTQYF. The J gene is TRBJ2-3, the V gene TRBV24-1; D is unclear. This CDR3 has 17 residues. CDR1 and CDR2 from the germline V gene are KGHDR and SFDVKD. V shed 7 bases and J shed 6 bases, with 25 bases lying between them.

This clonotype was counted a few times. J is TRBJ2-7 and V is TRBV6-5; D remains ambiguous. Germline V gene data show CDR1 as MNHEY and CDR2 as SVGAGI. The CDR3 length is 15 residues. V was clipped by 2 bases and J by 0 bases, with 11 bases between them. The DNA of the CDR3 is TGTGCCAGCAGTTACCCCTTGGGCAGCTCCTACGAGCAGTACTTC. Protein product: CASSYPLGSSYEQYF.

This clonotype occurred many times. V usage is TRBV30 and J usage is TRBJ2-3, with no clear D. Trimming stripped 0 bases from V and 5 bases from J, with 6 bases between. Germline CDR1 GTSNPN, CDR2 SVGIG (reference sequence). CDR3 length equals 12 residues. The CDR3 region has the DNA TGTGCCTGGAGTGTACGAGGAGATACGCAGTATTTT. Its protein is CAWSVRGDTQYF.

The sample holds many counts of this clonotype. V is TRBV6-6 and J is TRBJ2-3; D is uncertain. V was clipped by 0 bases and J by 2 bases, with 6 bases between them. This CDR3 spans 14 amino acids. Germline values: CDR1 MNHNY, CDR2 SVGAGI (reference sequence). The CDR3 nucleotides read TGTGCCAGCAGTTACTCGAAAGTCACAGATACGCAGTATTTT. Its protein product is CASSYSKVTDTQYF.

The V gene is TRBV5-1, the J gene TRBJ2-7; perhaps D is TRBD1 or TRBD2 (5 bases each). Germline values: CDR1 SGHRS, CDR2 YFSETQ. Trimming pared 4 bases from V and 5 bases from J, leaving 16 bases between. There are 14 residues in the CDR3. CDR3 bases: TGCGCCAGCAGCAGAGGGGTATCCCTACACGAGCAGTACTTC. Its translation is CASSRGVSLHEQYF. The full variable domain, with the rest looked up from reference TRBV5-1 and TRBJ2-7, is KAGVTQTPRYLIKTRGQQVTLSCSPISGHRSVSWYQQTPGQGLQFLFEYFSETQRNKGNFPGRFSGRQFSNSRSEMNVSTLELGDSALYLCASSRGVSLHEQYFGPGTRLTVT.

This clonotype was detected many times. The chain has TRBV2 and TRBJ1-5, with TRBD1 matching 9 bases. V lost 0 bases, J lost 16 bases, and 10 bases stayed unmatched. The CDR3 spans 14 residues. Germline CDR1 SNHLY, CDR2 FYNNEI. The DNA of the CDR3 is TGTGCCAGCAGTGAAGCCTTCGACCGGGACAGGGTCCATTTT. Its protein product is CASSEAFDRDRVHF.

This clonotype was seen a few times. Here the CDR3 reads CASSILSGRSSYNEQFF. The CDR3 DNA reads TGTGCCAGTAGTATACTGAGCGGGAGGAGCTCCTACAATGAGCAGTTCTTC. V and J are TRBV19 and TRBJ2-1; 9 bases agree with TRBD2. The CDR3 loop spans 17 amino acids. J was trimmed by 0 bases and V by 2 bases; bases with no gene match: 5. Germline-derived CDR1 and CDR2 are LNHDA and SQIVND (reference sequence).

This clonotype was observed at least ten times. The rearrangement joins TRBV10-3 to TRBJ2-1; D gene unclear. Trimming removed 0 bases from V and 6 bases from J, with 3 bases in between. Germline V gene lookup returns CDR1 ENHRY and CDR2 SYGVKD. The CDR3 is 12 amino acids. CDR3 residues: CAISESSNEQFF. CDR3 coding DNA: TGTGCCATCAGTGAGTCGAGCAATGAGCAGTTCTTC.

The chain links TRBV15 to TRBJ1-1, with D perhaps TRBD1 (5 bases). The V and J ends lost 0 bases and 4 bases respectively, with 9 bases between them. In germline, CDR1 is LNHNV, CDR2 YYDKDF (reference sequence). The CDR3 sequence is 14 residues long. In nucleotides, the CDR3 is TGTGCCACCAGCAGAGATCGTGGGGCCACTGAAGCTTTCTTT. Translating it yields CATSRDRGATEAFF. The full variable domain, with the rest looked up from reference TRBV15 and TRBJ1-1, is DAMVIQNPRYQVTQFGKPVTLSCSQTLNHNVMYWYQQKSSQAPKLLFHYYDKDFNNEADTPDNFQSRRPNTSFCFLDIRSPGLGDTAMYLCATSRDRGATEAFFGQGTRLTVV.

This clonotype was observed at least ten times. This CDR3 reads CAWSFGSNEKLFF. CDR3 bases: TGTGCCTGGAGTTTTGGCAGCAATGAAAAACTGTTTTTT. This chain connects TRBV30 to TRBJ1-4; D not resolved. The CDR3 is 13 residues long. The germline gives CDR1 GTSNPN, CDR2 SVGIG (reference sequence). Trimming removed 2 bases at V and 5 bases at J, with 9 bases between.

Many counts were recorded for this clonotype. This chain joins TRBV2 and TRBJ1-5, with D unresolved. CDR1 is SNHLY, CDR2 FYNNEI, per germline. Deletions cut 3 bases from V and 4 bases from J, with 10 bases between. The CDR3 is 14 residues long. The CDR3 region has the DNA TGTGCCAGCAGTGACCGGCAGAAAAATCAGCCCCAGCATTTT. Amino acid sequence: CASSDRQKNQPQHF.

The count of this clonotype is one. V and J are TRBV6-1 and TRBJ2-1; D perhaps matches TRBD1 (6 bases). Germline CDR1 reads MNHNS; CDR2 reads SASEGT. The CDR3 totals 15 residues. Trimming took off 6 bases at V and 6 bases at J, with 18 bases between the two ends. As DNA, the CDR3 is TGTGCCAGCAGCGCGGAAGTACAGGGTTCCAATGAGCAGTTCTTC. Encoded protein: CASSAEVQGSNEQFF.

Points on this clonotype: It may be a read error: a sequence one base away is much more abundant. The chain recombines TRBV6-1 with TRBJ2-3, with a weak D call TRBD2 (5 bases). Germline V gene lookup returns CDR1 MNHNS and CDR2 SASEGT. The CDR3 covers 14 residues. Trimming shortened V by 8 bases and J by 2 bases, and 14 bases separated the two germline ends. The CDR3: CASGRDYYTDTQYF. CDR3 coding DNA: TGTGCCAGCGGGAGAGACTACTACACAGATACGCAGTATTTT.

This clonotype was recorded at least ten times. The chain is built from TRBV20-1 and TRBJ1-1; 10 nucleotides line up with TRBD1. This CDR3 spans 13 amino acids. Trimming cost V 6 bases and J 3 bases; bases outside gene matches: 4. Germline CDR1 reads DFQATT; CDR2 reads SNEGSKA (reference sequence). CDR3 region: CSAGGTGDTEAFF. In DNA, the CDR3 is TGCAGTGCCGGGGGGACAGGGGACACTGAAGCTTTCTTT.

A few counts support this clonotype. V gene TRBV6-2 or TRBV6-3 combines with J gene TRBJ1-2; D call uncertain. CDR3 size: 15 residues. V was clipped by 2 bases and J by 4 bases, with 14 bases between them. Looked up from germline, CDR1 is MNHEY and CDR2 is SVGEGT. CDR3 in amino acids: CASSYRSGGTYGYTF. CDR3 DNA: TGTGCCAGCAGTTACAGGTCAGGAGGCACCTATGGCTACACCTTC.